This is a list of T cell receptor beta chains from one sample in a study of post-analysis software for immune sequencing data. TCRdb redid the calling of the PCR reads with MiXCR, one entry per CDR3 protein. The repertoire includes about 400,000 distinct CDR3 sequences, less than 40% of them detected once, and 13% sits in the top ten. Source material: blood. All receptors come from a girl aged 5-17 years with multiple sclerosis. Both conserved end residues are part of each CDR3. The order of the fields is D gene, V gene, clone size, J gene, CDR3 protein, CDR3 DNA. D genes are given only for firm matches. Size is omitted from some rows. Given values are once, few, many or a class for expanded clones.

.,TRBV6-5,.,TRBJ1-2,CASASALGGYTF,TGTGCCAGCGCATCCGCTTTGGGTGGCTACACCTTC
.,TRBV4-1,few,TRBJ2-5,CASSLLMGRGETQYF,TGCGCCAGCAGCCTATTAATGGGGCGGGGAGAGACCCAGTACTTC
TRBD2,TRBV6-1,.,TRBJ2-3,CASSEDREGLAGTDTQYF,TGTGCCAGCAGTGAAGATCGGGAGGGACTAGCGGGCACAGATACGCAGTATTTT
TRBD1,TRBV24-1,once,TRBJ1-5,CATSEGDRDNQPQHF,TGTGCCACCAGTGAGGGGGACAGGGATAATCAGCCCCAGCATTTT
.,TRBV12-3/TRBV12-4,few,TRBJ2-7,CASSLGRQRHEQYF,TGTGCCAGCAGTTTAGGTCGGCAGCGCCACGAGCAGTACTTC
.,TRBV12-3/TRBV12-4,.,TRBJ2-1,CASSRTGGVKNEQFF,TGTGCCAGCAGCCGAACCGGAGGGGTTAAGAATGAGCAGTTCTTC
.,TRBV6-6,.,TRBJ2-3,CASSPSTRRDTQYF,TGTGCCAGCAGTCCCTCGACCCGAAGGGATACGCAGTATTTT
.,TRBV5-6,many,TRBJ2-7,CASSWRDTLNHEQYF,TGTGCCAGCAGCTGGAGGGACACCTTGAACCACGAGCAGTACTTC
.,TRBV28,many,TRBJ1-2,CASSETNYGYTF,TGTGCCAGCTCAGAAACCAACTATGGCTACACCTTC
.,TRBV27,few,TRBJ2-3,CASSLLGRGSTDTQYF,TGTGCCAGCAGCCTGCTGGGCAGGGGTAGCACAGATACGCAGTATTTT
.,TRBV7-8,.,TRBJ1-1,CASSPWGIANTEAFF,TGCGCCAGCAGCCCCTGGGGTATTGCGAACACTGAAGCTTTCTTT
TRBD2,TRBV4-1,few,TRBJ2-1,CASSRAGLVELGNEQFF,TGCGCCAGCAGCCGGGCCGGACTAGTCGAACTTGGGAATGAGCAGTTCTTC
TRBD2,TRBV3-1,.,TRBJ2-1,CASSQPSGGAVEQFF,TGTGCCAGCAGCCAACCCAGCGGGGGGGCGGTTGAGCAGTTCTTC
TRBD1,TRBV24-1,.,TRBJ2-7,CATSEHTGTGIYEQYF,TGTGCCACCAGTGAACACACCGGGACAGGAATCTACGAGCAGTACTTC
.,TRBV29-1,.,TRBJ1-1,CSVVETNTEAFF,TGCAGCGTCGTGGAGACGAACACTGAAGCTTTCTTT
.,TRBV5-1,.,TRBJ2-1,CASSTDGQGINEQFF,TGCGCCAGCAGCACCGATGGCCAGGGGATCAATGAGCAGTTCTTC
TRBD1,TRBV5-1,.,TRBJ2-1,CASSPRDRGGFNEQFF,TGCGCCAGCAGCCCGCGGGACAGGGGAGGATTCAATGAGCAGTTCTTC
.,TRBV4-1,.,TRBJ2-3,CASSGVGRRTDTQYF,TGCGCCAGCAGCGGGGTGGGGCGTCGCACAGATACGCAGTATTTT
.,TRBV6-5,few,TRBJ2-1,CASSYPSKDEQFF,TGTGCCAGCAGTTACCCGTCGAAGGATGAGCAGTTCTTC
.,TRBV12-3/TRBV12-4,few,TRBJ2-5,CASSFGRNQETQYF,TGTGCCAGCAGTTTTGGGCGCAACCAAGAGACCCAGTACTTC
.,TRBV10-3,few,TRBJ1-3,CAISPDRSGNTIYF,TGTGCCATCAGTCCTGACAGGTCTGGAAACACCATATATTTT
.,TRBV7-2,.,TRBJ1-2,CASGLGSTANYGYTF,TGTGCCAGCGGCTTAGGCTCGACAGCTAACTATGGCTACACCTTC
TRBD2,TRBV4-2,.,TRBJ2-3,CASSQGTSGGAEDTQYF,TGTGCCAGCAGCCAAGGGACTAGCGGGGGGGCGGAAGATACGCAGTATTTT
.,TRBV10-3,.,TRBJ1-1,CAISESQILNTEAFF,TGTGCCATCAGTGAGTCTCAGATTCTGAACACTGAAGCTTTCTTT
.,TRBV4-3,.,TRBJ1-1,CASSQTPGGGTEAFF,TGCGCCAGCAGCCAAACGCCGGGGGGAGGCACTGAAGCTTTCTTT
.,TRBV29-1,.,TRBJ1-2,CSVEDDQGKGYTF,TGCAGCGTTGAAGATGATCAGGGCAAGGGCTACACCTTC
.,TRBV7-9,.,TRBJ2-1,CASSLKFLGPEGSLYNEQFF,TGTGCCAGCAGCTTAAAGTTCCTCGGGCCCGAAGGGAGCTTATACAATGAGCAGTTCTTC
TRBD2,TRBV7-9,few,TRBJ2-1,CASSALERGYNEQFF,TGTGCCAGCAGCGCCCTAGAGCGGGGGTACAATGAGCAGTTCTTC
TRBD1,TRBV12-3/TRBV12-4,.,TRBJ1-2,CASSPRQGAPLGYGYTF,TGTGCCAGCAGTCCCAGACAGGGGGCTCCTTTGGGCTATGGCTACACCTTC
.,TRBV12-3/TRBV12-4,few,TRBJ1-5,CASIRGEVSNQPQHF,TGTGCCAGCATAAGGGGAGAGGTTAGCAATCAGCCCCAGCATTTT
TRBD1,TRBV6-5,.,TRBJ1-2,CASSISGQGVGYTF,TGTGCCAGCAGTATCTCAGGACAGGGTGTTGGCTACACCTTC
TRBD1,TRBV20-1,few,TRBJ1-4,CSARTGPEKLFF,TGCAGTGCTCGGACAGGTCCTGAAAAACTGTTTTTT
.,TRBV9,.,TRBJ2-2,CASSESNTGELFF,TGTGCCAGCAGCGAGTCCAACACCGGGGAGCTGTTTTTT
TRBD2,TRBV27,.,TRBJ2-3,CASSPWTSGGDTQYF,TGTGCCAGCAGTCCGTGGACTAGCGGGGGGGATACGCAGTATTTT
TRBD1,TRBV13,.,TRBJ2-7,CASSSTGNYEQYF,TGTGCCAGCAGCTCGACAGGGAACTACGAGCAGTACTTC
.,TRBV14,once,TRBJ2-4,CASSREGGWGIQYF,TGTGCCAGCAGCCGGGAAGGGGGTTGGGGCATTCAGTACTTC
.,TRBV12-5,many,TRBJ2-1,CASSSSRNNEQFF,TGTGCTAGTTCCTCCTCCCGAAACAATGAGCAGTTCTTC
.,TRBV7-2,.,TRBJ1-2,CASSYSGTTYGYTF,TGTGCCAGCAGCTACTCCGGGACAACTTATGGCTACACCTTC
.,TRBV12-3/TRBV12-4,few,TRBJ2-5,CASSAQGSGETQYF,TGTGCCAGCAGTGCGCAGGGATCGGGGGAGACCCAGTACTTC
.,TRBV5-6,many,TRBJ2-6,CASSPGVGGANVLTF,TGTGCCAGCAGCCCGGGGGTTGGTGGGGCCAACGTCCTGACTTTC
TRBD1,TRBV20-1,.,TRBJ1-2,CSASTQEDRGRGYGYTF,TGCAGTGCCAGTACACAAGAGGACAGGGGGCGCGGCTATGGCTACACCTTC
TRBD1,TRBV15,few,TRBJ2-5,CATSRGDRGGEQYF,TGTGCCACCAGCAGAGGTGACAGGGGCGGAGAGCAGTACTTC
TRBD2,TRBV7-3,.,TRBJ2-1,CASSFLAGGSNEQFF,TGTGCCAGCAGCTTCTTAGCGGGGGGCTCCAATGAGCAGTTCTTC
.,TRBV7-9,few,TRBJ2-7,CASSPSQAYEQYF,TGTGCCAGCAGCCCATCTCAGGCGTACGAGCAGTACTTC
TRBD1,TRBV12-3/TRBV12-4,.,TRBJ2-7,CATRQGEAYEQYF,TGTGCCACCCGACAGGGGGAGGCCTACGAGCAGTACTTC
TRBD1,TRBV5-8,.,TRBJ1-4,CASSYLGTGGAEKLFF,TGTGCCAGCAGCTACCTGGGGACAGGGGGTGCTGAAAAACTGTTTTTT
.,TRBV29-1,many,TRBJ1-2,CSVTTASANYGYTF,TGCAGCGTTACTACAGCGTCAGCTAACTATGGCTACACCTTC
.,TRBV4-1,once,TRBJ1-1,CASRAQRDTEAFF,TGCGCCAGCCGGGCCCAGAGGGACACTGAAGCTTTCTTT
.,TRBV12-3/TRBV12-4,.,TRBJ1-2,CASSTQGPLYARYTF,TGTGCCTCAAGTACGCAGGGACCCCTCTACGCTCGCTACACCTTC
.,TRBV7-9,.,TRBJ2-7,CASSPVIGQSTYEQYF,TGTGCCAGCAGCCCCGTGATCGGTCAATCCACCTACGAGCAGTACTTC
TRBD2,TRBV4-3,.,TRBJ2-1,CASSQEGSSGGGNEQFF,TGCGCCAGCAGCCAAGAGGGGTCTAGCGGGGGAGGCAATGAGCAGTTCTTC
.,TRBV4-3,.,TRBJ2-5,CASSQGITGEETQYF,TGCGCCAGCAGCCAAGGAATCACCGGGGAAGAGACCCAGTACTTC
.,TRBV10-3,few,TRBJ2-5,CAISEIPGGSQETQYF,TGTGCCATCAGTGAGATCCCTGGAGGATCCCAAGAGACCCAGTACTTC